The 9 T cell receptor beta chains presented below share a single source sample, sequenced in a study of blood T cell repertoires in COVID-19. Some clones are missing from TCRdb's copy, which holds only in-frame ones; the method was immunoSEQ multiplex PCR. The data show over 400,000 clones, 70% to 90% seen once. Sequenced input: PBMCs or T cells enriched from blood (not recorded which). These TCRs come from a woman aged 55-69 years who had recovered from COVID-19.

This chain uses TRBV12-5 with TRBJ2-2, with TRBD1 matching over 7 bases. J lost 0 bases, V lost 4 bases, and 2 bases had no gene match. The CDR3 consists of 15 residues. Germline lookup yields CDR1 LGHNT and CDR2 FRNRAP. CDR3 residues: CASGSGTANTGELFF. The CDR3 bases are TGTGCTAGTGGTTCCGGGACAGCGAACACCGGGGAGCTGTTTTTT.

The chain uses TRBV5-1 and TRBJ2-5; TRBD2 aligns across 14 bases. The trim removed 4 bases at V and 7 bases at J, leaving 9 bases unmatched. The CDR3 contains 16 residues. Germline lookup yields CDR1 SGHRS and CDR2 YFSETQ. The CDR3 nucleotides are TGCGCCAGCAGCGAGGGACTAGCGGGGGCTCGTGGGACCCAGTACTTC. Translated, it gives CASSEGLAGARGTQYF.

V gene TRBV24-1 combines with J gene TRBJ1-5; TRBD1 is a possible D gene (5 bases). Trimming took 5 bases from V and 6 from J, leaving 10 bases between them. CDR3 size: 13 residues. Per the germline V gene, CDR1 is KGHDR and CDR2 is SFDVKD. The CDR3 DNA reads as TGTGCCACCAGTGGTCGGGGGTTTCAGCCCCAGCATTTT. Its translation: CATSGRGFQPQHF.

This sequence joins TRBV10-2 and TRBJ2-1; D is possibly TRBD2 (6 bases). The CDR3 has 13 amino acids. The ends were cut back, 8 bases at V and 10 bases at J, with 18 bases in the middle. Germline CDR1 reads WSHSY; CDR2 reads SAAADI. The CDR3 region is CASLLGVRGEQFF. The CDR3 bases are TGCGCCAGCCTCTTAGGTGTACGGGGGGAGCAGTTCTTC.

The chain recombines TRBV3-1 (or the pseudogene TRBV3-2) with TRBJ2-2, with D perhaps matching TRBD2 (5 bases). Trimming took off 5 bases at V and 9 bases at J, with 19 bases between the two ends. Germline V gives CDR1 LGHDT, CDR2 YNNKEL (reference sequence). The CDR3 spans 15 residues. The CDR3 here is CASSLISTRTRELFF. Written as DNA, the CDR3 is TGTGCCAGCAGCTTGATATCTACTAGAACGCGGGAGCTGTTTTTT.

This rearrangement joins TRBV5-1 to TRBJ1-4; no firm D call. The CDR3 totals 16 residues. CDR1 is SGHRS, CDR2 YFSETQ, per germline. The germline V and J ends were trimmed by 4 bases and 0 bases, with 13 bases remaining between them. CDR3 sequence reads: CASSNAHGATNEKLFF. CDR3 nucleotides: TGCGCCAGCAGCAACGCGCACGGAGCAACTAATGAAAAACTGTTTTTT.

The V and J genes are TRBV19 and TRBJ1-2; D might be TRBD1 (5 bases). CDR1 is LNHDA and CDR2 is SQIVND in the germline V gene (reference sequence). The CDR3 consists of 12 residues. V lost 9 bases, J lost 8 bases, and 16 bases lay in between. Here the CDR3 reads CASSSGLRGYTF. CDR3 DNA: TGTGCCAGCTCCTCGGGACTCCGGGGCTACACCTTC.

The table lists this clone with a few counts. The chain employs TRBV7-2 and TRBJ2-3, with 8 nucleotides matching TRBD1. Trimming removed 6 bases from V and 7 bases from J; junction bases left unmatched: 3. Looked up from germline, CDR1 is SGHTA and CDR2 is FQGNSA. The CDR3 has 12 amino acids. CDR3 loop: CASRDRGYTQYF. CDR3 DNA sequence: TGTGCCAGCAGAGACAGGGGTTATACGCAGTATTTT.

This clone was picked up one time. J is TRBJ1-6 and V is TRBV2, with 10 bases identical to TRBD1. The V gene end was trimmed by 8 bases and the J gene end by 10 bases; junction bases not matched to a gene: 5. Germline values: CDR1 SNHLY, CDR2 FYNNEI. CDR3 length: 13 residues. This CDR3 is CASLGQGNSPLHF. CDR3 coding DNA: TGTGCCAGCTTGGGACAGGGGAACTCACCCCTCCACTTT. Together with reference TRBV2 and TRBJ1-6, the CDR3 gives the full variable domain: EPEVTQTPSHQVTQMGQEVILRCVPISNHLYFYWYRQILGQKVEFLVSFYNNEISEKSEIFDDQFSVERPDGSNFTLKIRSTKLEDSAMYFCASLGQGNSPLHFGNGTRLTVT.